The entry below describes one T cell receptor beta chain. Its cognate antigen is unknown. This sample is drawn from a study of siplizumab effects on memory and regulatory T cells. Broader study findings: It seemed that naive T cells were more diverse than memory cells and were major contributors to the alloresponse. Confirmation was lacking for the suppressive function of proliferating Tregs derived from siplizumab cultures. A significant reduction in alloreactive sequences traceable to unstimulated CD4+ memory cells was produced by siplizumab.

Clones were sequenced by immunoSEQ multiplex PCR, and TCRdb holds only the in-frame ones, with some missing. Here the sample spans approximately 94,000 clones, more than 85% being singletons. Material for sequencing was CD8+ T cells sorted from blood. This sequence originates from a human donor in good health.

The CDR3: CASSGADRVVYNEQFF. In DNA, the CDR3 is TGTGCCAGCAGCGGAGCGGACAGGGTGGTCTACAATGAGCAGTTCTTC. The chain joins TRBV5-6 to TRBJ2-1, with TRBD1 matching over 8 bases. The CDR3 sequence is 16 residues long. The germline V gene encodes CDR1 SGHDT and CDR2 YYEEEE. Trimming took 4 bases from V and 3 from J; bases not matched to a gene: 9. Filled out from reference TRBV5-6 and TRBJ2-1, the complete variable domain reads DAGVTQSPTHLIKTRGQQVTLRCSPKSGHDTVSWYQQALGQGPQFIFQYYEEEERQRGNFPDRFSGHQFPNYSSELNVNALLLGDSALYLCASSGADRVVYNEQFFGPGTRLTVL.